The sequence of this T cell receptor (beta chain) was determined in a study of neurological immune-mediated disorders. Points from the study as a whole: The study phylogenetically grouped the repertoires of 18 of 34 multiple sclerosis patients into one related-CDR3 cluster, a possible signature.

This clonotype occurred many times. Antigen: not known. With 10-nucleotide random UMIs included, cDNA was synthesized by 5'RACE. TCRdb passed the 5' RACE reads through MiXCR, listing each CDR3 protein once. The repertoire includes roughly 70,000 distinct CDR3 sequences, 5.2% of them detected once, and approximately 2.8% sits in the top ten. The CDR3 is made up of 17 amino acids. V dropped 0 bases and J dropped 2; count of bases not matched to a gene: 9. CDR1 is MNHEY and CDR2 is SVGAGI in the germline V gene. This chain links TRBV6-5 with TRBJ1-1; TRBD1 matches 7 bases. The sequence came from a woman younger than 45 with multiple sclerosis. The sequenced material came from PBMCs. Here the CDR3 reads CASSYSIPWDRNTEAFF. CDR3 DNA: TGTGCCAGCAGTTACTCGATCCCTTGGGACAGAAACACTGAAGCTTTCTTT.